This T cell receptor beta chain originates from a study of quantifying T cell responses using KT2 cells. Overall study: TCR alpha and beta constant-region primers primed reverse transcription of RNA.

CDR1 MDHEN and CDR2 SYDVKM come from the germline V gene. The CDR3 length is 15 residues. Trimming pared 7 bases from V and 3 bases from J, leaving 16 bases between. A remark on this clonotype: What it binds is not known.

Findings of the study overall: KT2 clone alpha and beta sequence counts scaled linearly with input KT2 cell number.

Fixed numbers of PBMC received varying amounts of KT2 cells. A single-stranded UMI oligo with SP2 sequence was ligated to cDNA 3' ends. The first PCR ran 3 to 5 cycles with an equimolar RC1.1 and RC1.2 beta primer mix. Each CDR3 protein is one row after TCRdb ran MiXCR on the UMI-ligation and nested PCR reads. The table lists around 56,000 distinct CDR3 sequences, 9% to 15% of them singletons. This sequence originates from a human donor. The chain links TRBV28 to TRBJ1-3; TRBD1 is a possible D gene (6 bases). Sequenced input: PBMCs spiked with cells of the T cell clone KT2. DNA of the CDR3: TGTGCCAGCAAGATCAGGGGCTTGGGTGGAAACACCATATATTTT. As protein: CASKIRGLGGNTIYF.